The 31 T cell receptor beta chains reported below all come from one sample, sequenced in a study of T cells expressing NK-cell markers. TCRdb reprocessed the 5' RACE reads and keeps a single row for each CDR3 protein, giving no DNA. The listing records about 260,000 distinct CDR3 sequences. Sequences were obtained from blood T cells: a sorted CD56 or NKG2C T cell subset, CD4+ or CD8+ T cells, or bulk PBMC T cells (not recorded which). Receptors originate from a woman aged 18 to 75 in good health.

J is TRBJ1-5 and V is TRBV12-3 or TRBV12-4; the D call of TRBD1 rests on TCRdb alone, since no DNA is present to check it. This CDR3 spans 17 amino acids. The CDR3 spells CASSPPLFRGAGQPQHF.

The J gene is TRBJ2-7, the V gene TRBV4-3; the TCRdb D gene call, TRBD1, has no DNA to confirm it. This CDR3 contains 16 residues. Germline CDR1 reads LGHNA; CDR2 reads YSLEER. CDR3 sequence reads: CASSQGRQFFSHEQYF.

This sequence joins TRBV6-4 and TRBJ2-1. CDR3 size: 17 residues. The germline V gene encodes CDR1 MRHNA and CDR2 SNTAGT. This CDR3 reads CASSAQPALIPNNEQFF.

The chain carries TRBV15 and TRBJ1-3. In germline, CDR1 is LNHNV, CDR2 YYDKDF (reference sequence). This CDR3 region has 14 residues. CDR3 in amino acids: CATSRDIGPDTIYF.

The chain joins TRBV3-1 to TRBJ2-5; TCRdb's D call, TRBD2, is unchecked because there is no DNA. The CDR3 contains 16 residues. Per the germline V gene, CDR1 is LGHDT and CDR2 is YNNKEL (reference sequence). CDR3 amino acids: CASSQATSGAQETQYF.

The V gene is TRBV5-4, the J gene TRBJ2-1; as DNA is missing, the TRBD1 call by TCRdb cannot be tested. This CDR3 has 15 amino acids. The germline CDR1 and CDR2 sequences are SGHNT and YYREEE (reference sequence). The CDR3 reads CASSLASGGLGEQFF. Complete variable domain (other parts from reference TRBV5-4 and TRBJ2-1): ETGVTQSPTHLIKTRGQQVTLRCSSQSGHNTVSWYQQALGQGPQFIFQYYREEENGRGNFPPRFSGLQFPNYSSELNVNALELDDSALYLCASSLASGGLGEQFFGPGTRLTVL.

The V gene is TRBV4-3, the J gene TRBJ2-3; lacking DNA, the TRBD1 call made by TCRdb goes unchecked. CDR1 is LGHNA, CDR2 YSLEER, per germline. The CDR3 sequence is 16 residues long. This CDR3 is CASSQGVLRVTDTQYF.

The gene calls are TRBV12-3 or TRBV12-4 and TRBJ1-1; TCRdb's assignment of TRBD1 cannot be checked, as there is no DNA. The CDR3 contains 13 residues. The CDR3: CASRAHKNTEAFF.

The genes are TRBV19 and TRBJ2-2; the D gene TCRdb calls, TRBD1, cannot be checked with no DNA. CDR3 size: 16 residues. CDR1 is LNHDA and CDR2 is SQIVND in the germline V gene (reference sequence). The CDR3 here is CASSTRQRGGTGELFF.

This chain links TRBV2 with TRBJ2-7; TCRdb selects TRBD2, and the lack of DNA leaves this call unchecked. Germline CDR1 is SNHLY and CDR2 is FYNNEI. This CDR3 contains 12 residues. CDR3 loop: CASRTIVYEQYF.

The V call is TRBV2, the J call TRBJ2-1; the D call of TRBD2 rests on TCRdb alone, since no DNA is present to check it. This CDR3 region has 19 residues. The germline gives CDR1 SNHLY, CDR2 FYNNEI. The CDR3 loop reads CASRAMGGGAVRSYNEQFF. Drawing the rest from reference TRBV2 and TRBJ2-1, the complete variable domain is EPEVTQTPSHQVTQMGQEVILRCVPISNHLYFYWYRQILGQKVEFLVSFYNNEISEKSEIFDDQFSVERPDGSNFTLKIRSTKLEDSAMYFCASRAMGGGAVRSYNEQFFGPGTRLTVL.

The chain links TRBV29-1 to TRBJ2-3; TCRdb reports TRBD1, a call that lacks DNA to check it against. This CDR3 region has 12 residues. Per the germline V gene, CDR1 is SQVTM and CDR2 is ANQGSEA. The CDR3 spells CSVAREGDTQYF.

The chain carries TRBV12-3 or TRBV12-4 and TRBJ1-2; without DNA, the TCRdb call of TRBD1 cannot be checked. The CDR3 is 14 amino acids. The CDR3 protein is CASSPQGAYYGYTF.

CDR3: CASSPRDTGELFF. This chain uses TRBV18 with TRBJ2-2. The CDR3 consists of 13 residues. The germline V gene has CDR1 KGHSH and CDR2 LQKENI.

The gene calls are TRBV25-1 and TRBJ2-3; the D gene TCRdb calls, TRBD2, cannot be checked with no DNA. The CDR3 spans 14 residues. Germline CDR1 and CDR2: MGHDK and SYGVNS. The CDR3 sequence: CASLSSGRALVLYF. The whole variable domain, filled in from reference TRBV25-1 and TRBJ2-3, reads EADIYQTPRYLVIGTGKKITLECSQTMGHDKMYWYQQDPGMELHLIHYSYGVNSTEKGDLSSESTVSRIRTEHFPLTLESARPSHTSQYLCASLSSGRALVLYFGPGTRLTVL.

The rearrangement links TRBV19 to TRBJ2-1; absent DNA, TCRdb's TRBD2 call cannot be checked. Germline V CDR1 and CDR2: LNHDA, SQIVND (reference sequence). This CDR3 contains 18 residues. The chain's CDR3 is CASSIGQRGTLTYNEQFF. Filled out from reference TRBV19 and TRBJ2-1, the complete variable domain reads DGGITQSPKYLFRKEGQNVTLSCEQNLNHDAMYWYRQDPGQGLRLIYYSQIVNDFQKGDIAEGYSVSREKKESFPLTVTSAQKNPTAFYLCASSIGQRGTLTYNEQFFGPGTRLTVL.

The chain carries TRBV20-1 and TRBJ2-2; TCRdb's D call of TRBD2 is untestable without DNA. The CDR3 consists of 15 residues. In germline, CDR1 is DFQATT, CDR2 SNEGSKA (reference sequence). This CDR3 is CSARREGTNTGELFF.

This chain uses TRBV2 with TRBJ1-5. Germline assignment: CDR1 SNHLY and CDR2 FYNNEI. CDR3 size: 15 residues. This chain's CDR3 is CASSESGFNNQPQHF.

The CDR3: CSVAGESYNEQFF. V usage is TRBV29-1 and J usage is TRBJ2-1; TCRdb's assignment of TRBD1 cannot be checked, as there is no DNA. The CDR3 has 13 amino acids. The germline CDR1 and CDR2 sequences are SQVTM and ANQGSEA.

The J gene is TRBJ2-2, the V gene TRBV16. The CDR3 consists of 15 residues. Germline CDR1 and CDR2: KGHSY and FQNENV. The CDR3 sequence is CASSQRTPNTGELFF.

The V gene is TRBV12-3 or TRBV12-4, the J gene TRBJ2-5; TCRdb indicates TRBD2, and absent DNA this call remains unverified. The CDR3 has 16 residues. CDR3 residues: CASSLAGGSPQETQYF.

CDR3 residues: CASSLRTQSSYNEQFF. J is TRBJ2-1 and V is TRBV27. This CDR3 region has 16 residues. Germline V gene data show CDR1 as MNHEY and CDR2 as SMNVEV (reference sequence).

Here the CDR3 reads CASSQADRGYTEAFF. V gene TRBV14 combines with J gene TRBJ1-1; the TCRdb D gene call, TRBD1, has no DNA to confirm it. In germline, CDR1 is SGHDN, CDR2 FVKESK. The CDR3 has 15 amino acids.

The CDR3 loop is CSANPAASGASYEQYF. V usage is TRBV20-1 and J usage is TRBJ2-7; the D gene TCRdb calls, TRBD2, cannot be checked with no DNA. The germline CDR1 and CDR2 sequences are DFQATT and SNEGSKA (reference sequence). This CDR3 region has 16 residues.

The CDR3 protein is CASSHWGDNQPQHF. The chain joins TRBV3-1 to TRBJ1-5. CDR1 and CDR2 (germline): LGHDT, YNNKEL (reference sequence). The CDR3 is 14 amino acids.

The V call is TRBV24-1, the J call TRBJ2-1; TCRdb's D call of TRBD2 is untestable without DNA. From germline, CDR1 is KGHDR and CDR2 SFDVKD. The CDR3 length is 16 residues. CDR3 residues: CATSDPLAETYNEQFF.

V gene TRBV11-3 combines with J gene TRBJ2-1; TCRdb reports TRBD1, a call that lacks DNA to check it against. Germline CDR1 SGHNT, CDR2 YENEEA. The CDR3 runs to 13 residues. This chain's CDR3 is CASSLVRAGEQFF.

This chain's CDR3 is CSAEQGATEAFF. The V gene is TRBV20-1, the J gene TRBJ1-1; checking the TCRdb D call of TRBD1 is not possible without DNA. The germline CDR1 and CDR2 sequences are DFQATT and SNEGSKA (reference sequence). This CDR3 contains 12 residues.

This rearrangement joins TRBV7-7 to TRBJ2-2; TCRdb names TRBD2, which stays unverified in the absence of DNA. Germline lookup yields CDR1 SSHAT and CDR2 FNYEAQ (reference sequence). CDR3 length: 14 residues. The chain's CDR3 is CASSPTRGAGELFF. Full variable domain (outside the CDR3, taken from reference TRBV7-7 and TRBJ2-2): GAGVSQSPRYKVTKRGQDVTLRCDPISSHATLYWYQQALGQGPEFLTYFNYEAQPDKSGLPSDRFSAERPEGSISTLTIQRTEQRDSAMYRCASSPTRGAGELFFGEGSRLTVL.

This rearrangement joins TRBV7-3 to TRBJ2-2; with no DNA, the TCRdb D assignment of TRBD1 cannot be verified. The CDR3 totals 15 residues. Germline CDR1 is SGHTA and CDR2 is FQGTGA. The CDR3 sequence is CASSPQGAGGGELFF.

This chain uses TRBV21-1 with TRBJ1-3. TRBV21-1 is tagged as a pseudogene. The CDR3 runs 15 residues. CDR3 residues: CASSTDSCSGNTIYF.